These 10 T cell receptor beta chains were all obtained from the same sample, sequenced in a study of T-cell reconstitution after alpha-beta-depleted transplantation in children. Unique molecular identifiers were used to barcode this TCRbeta library. In TCRdb, the PCR reads were re-called with MiXCR into one record per CDR3 protein. The table lists 750,000 to 950,000 distinct CDR3 sequences, about 15% of them singletons. The sequencing used PBMCs, mostly from graft donor cells, collected 360 days after TCRalphabeta/CD19-depleted stem cell transplant. These receptors all come from a male patient aged 10 to 17 who had a stem cell transplant for acute lymphoblastic leukemia, so the T cells may come from the graft donor.

The rearrangement joins TRBV9 to TRBJ2-7; no firm D call. Germline V gene lookup returns CDR1 SGDLS and CDR2 YYNGEE. The V gene lost 4 bases and the J gene lost 9 bases, with 17 bases spanning the gap. This CDR3 contains 13 residues. The CDR3 DNA reads as TGTGCCAGCAGCCCAAGGCACCCCTTTGGGCAGTACTTC. Translated: CASSPRHPFGQYF.

CDR3 coding DNA: TGTGCCAGCAGCGTAGGGGGACTAGCTGGGAATGAGCAGTTCTTC. It yields the protein CASSVGGLAGNEQFF. V usage is TRBV9 and J usage is TRBJ2-1, with 9 nucleotides matching TRBD2. CDR1 is SGDLS, CDR2 YYNGEE, per germline. Trimming at V came to 0 bases and at J to 7 bases, leaving 5 bases not matched to a gene. This CDR3 has 15 residues.

At least ten counts were recorded for this clonotype. The chain joins TRBV5-1 to TRBJ2-1, with D hard to call. The V end lost 2 bases, the J end lost 0 bases, and 9 bases lay between the germline ends. The CDR3 is 15 amino acids. CDR1 SGHRS and CDR2 YFSETQ come from the germline V gene. CDR3 loop: CASSFGESSYNEQFF. In DNA form, the CDR3 reads TGCGCCAGCAGCTTTGGAGAGAGCTCCTACAATGAGCAGTTCTTC.

This clonotype was observed a few times. This sequence joins TRBV12-3 or TRBV12-4 and TRBJ2-5, with TRBD1 identical over 11 bases. J gave up 3 bases and V 7 bases, and 16 bases lay outside the gene matches. The CDR3 loop spans 18 amino acids. This chain's CDR3 is CASTLGQGAQLLKETQYF. The CDR3 region has the DNA TGTGCCAGCACTCTTGGACAGGGGGCGCAGCTGCTGAAAGAGACCCAGTACTTC.

Many counts were recorded for this clonotype. This chain connects TRBV4-1 to TRBJ2-3; TRBD2 might be the D (6 bases). The germline gives CDR1 MGHRA, CDR2 YSYEKL. The CDR3 is made up of 16 amino acids. Trimming took 0 bases from V and 0 from J, leaving 10 bases between them. CDR3 bases: TGCGCCAGCAGCCAAGAGAGGGCGGGGAGCACAGATACGCAGTATTTT. Translation: CASSQERAGSTDTQYF.

The chain combines TRBV29-1 with TRBJ2-2; TRBD1 matches 8 bases. This CDR3 region has 14 residues. V lost 7 bases to trimming and J lost 2 bases; unmatched junction nucleotides: 6. Germline values: CDR1 SQVTM, CDR2 ANQGSEA. CDR3 sequence: CSAKTGVNTGELFF. Written as DNA, the CDR3 is TGCAGCGCTAAGACAGGGGTCAACACCGGGGAGCTGTTTTTT.

This clonotype was detected a few times. V usage is TRBV10-1 and J usage is TRBJ2-1; 11 nucleotides line up with TRBD2. The CDR3 sequence is 18 residues long. The V gene end was trimmed by 2 bases and the J gene end by 5 bases; junction bases not matched to a gene: 11. CDR1 is WNHNN, CDR2 SYGVQD, per germline (reference sequence). The CDR3 sequence is CASSERLASGRPDNEQFF. CDR3 in DNA: TGCGCCAGCAGTGAGCGACTGGCTAGCGGGAGGCCCGACAATGAGCAGTTCTTC.

This clonotype was detected a few times. V is TRBV7-9 and J is TRBJ2-2; 10 bases map to TRBD2. The CDR3 is 16 residues long. J lost 6 bases, V lost 1 base, and 5 bases had no gene match. In germline, CDR1 is SEHNR, CDR2 FQNEAQ (reference sequence). CDR3 sequence (DNA): TGTGCCAGCAGCTTAGTGCTAGCGGGAGATGCCGGGGAGCTGTTTTTT. The encoded protein is CASSLVLAGDAGELFF.

This clonotype was picked up many times. V and J are TRBV12-3 or TRBV12-4 and TRBJ1-1; D ambiguous. The CDR3 is 12 residues long. The V end was cut by 6 bases, the J end by 5 bases, with 10 bases between. This chain's CDR3 is CASSPPWTEAFF. The CDR3 nucleotides read TGTGCCAGCAGCCCTCCTTGGACTGAAGCTTTCTTT.

This clonotype came up many times. The chain carries TRBV5-1 and TRBJ2-1; 8 positions match TRBD2. CDR3 length: 16 residues. The V segment lost 1 base and the J segment 0 bases; nucleotides outside the gene matches: 3. In germline, CDR1 is SGHRS, CDR2 YFSETQ. The chain's CDR3 is CASSLSLAGSYNEQFF. The CDR3 DNA reads TGCGCCAGCAGCTTGTCCCTAGCGGGCTCCTACAATGAGCAGTTCTTC.